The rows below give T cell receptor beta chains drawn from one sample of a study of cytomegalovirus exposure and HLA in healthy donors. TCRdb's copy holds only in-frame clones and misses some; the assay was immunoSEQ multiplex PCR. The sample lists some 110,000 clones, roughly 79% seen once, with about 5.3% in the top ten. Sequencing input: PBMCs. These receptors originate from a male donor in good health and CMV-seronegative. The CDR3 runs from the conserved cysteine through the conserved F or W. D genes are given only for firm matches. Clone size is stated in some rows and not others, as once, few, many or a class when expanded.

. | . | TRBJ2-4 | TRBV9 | TGTGCCAGCAGCGTAGCGCCAGGGGGGCGAGGAGACATTCAGTACTTC | CASSVAPGGRGDIQYF
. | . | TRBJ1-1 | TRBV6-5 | TGTGCCAGCAGTTACGGCGGGGGCGTAAAGGACACTGAAGCTTTCTTT | CASSYGGGVKDTEAFF
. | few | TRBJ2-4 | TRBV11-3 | TGTGCCAGCAGCCCGTCCCAGGGGCCCAAAAACATTCAGTACTTC | CASSPSQGPKNIQYF
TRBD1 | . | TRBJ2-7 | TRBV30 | TGTGCCTGGTCCTGGGTGACAGGGACCTCCTACGAGCAGTACTTC | CAWSWVTGTSYEQYF
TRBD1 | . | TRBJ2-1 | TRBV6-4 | TGTGCCAGCAGACAGGACAGGGCGTCGGAGAGTGAGCAGTTCTTC | CASRQDRASESEQFF
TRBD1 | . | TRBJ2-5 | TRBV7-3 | TGTGCCAGCAGCTCGACAGGGCTTCCCGAGACCCAGTACTTC | CASSSTGLPETQYF
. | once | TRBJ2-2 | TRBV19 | TGTGCCAGTAGTATGGGGGCCCTGAACACCGGGGAGCTGTTTTTT | CASSMGALNTGELFF
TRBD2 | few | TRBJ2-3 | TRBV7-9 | TGTGCCAGCAGCTTATTGCCGCGGGAGTGGGATACGCAGTATTTT | CASSLLPREWDTQYF
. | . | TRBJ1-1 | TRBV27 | TGTGCCAGCAGTTCGGACAGTTTGACTAAACTGGCAGCTTTCTTT | CASSSDSLTKLAAFF
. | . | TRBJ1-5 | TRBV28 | TGTGCCAGCAGTTTATTCGGGAGCCCCACCTCAAATCAGCCCCAGCATTTT | CASSLFGSPTSNQPQHF
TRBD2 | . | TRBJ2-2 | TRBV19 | TGTGCCAGTTGGGGACTAGCGGGGAACACCGGGGAGCTGTTTTTT | CASWGLAGNTGELFF
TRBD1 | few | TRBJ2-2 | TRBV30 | TGTGCCTGGAGTGTACGAGGTTTCAGGGGGCCGAACACCGGGGAGCTGTTTTTT | CAWSVRGFRGPNTGELFF
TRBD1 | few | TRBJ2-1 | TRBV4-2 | TGTGCCAGCAGCCGAGACAGGGATCCCTACAATGAGCAGTTCTTC | CASSRDRDPYNEQFF
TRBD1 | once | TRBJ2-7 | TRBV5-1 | TGCGCCAGCAGCTTGGAAGGGACAGACCCCTACGAGCAGTACTTC | CASSLEGTDPYEQYF
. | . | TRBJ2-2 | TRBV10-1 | TGCGCCAGCAGTATTACGCCGGACACCGGGGAGCTGTTTTTT | CASSITPDTGELFF
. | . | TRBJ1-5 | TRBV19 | TGTGCCAGTAGTATTGGTGGAGGACAGCCCCAGCATTTT | CASSIGGGQPQHF
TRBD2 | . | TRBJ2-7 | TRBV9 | TGTGCCAGCAGCGTAGGGAGTAGCGGGGCCCGGGAGCAGTACTTC | CASSVGSSGAREQYF
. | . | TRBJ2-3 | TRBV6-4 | TGTGCCAGCAGTGACTCGTACAGCAACACAGATACGCAGTATTTT | CASSDSYSNTDTQYF
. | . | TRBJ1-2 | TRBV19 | TGTGCCAGTAGTATAACTCCGTCAGGGGTGGGCTATGGCTACACCTTC | CASSITPSGVGYGYTF
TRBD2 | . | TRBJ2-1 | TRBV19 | TGTGCCAGTAGTATACTAGCGGGAACGAATGAGCAGTTCTTC | CASSILAGTNEQFF
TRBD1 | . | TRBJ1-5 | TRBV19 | TGTGCCAGTACCTTAGACAGGGCCGCGGGTCAGCCCCAGCATTTT | CASTLDRAAGQPQHF
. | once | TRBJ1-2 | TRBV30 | TGTGCCTGGAGTTTAACAAACTATGGCTACACCTTC | CAWSLTNYGYTF
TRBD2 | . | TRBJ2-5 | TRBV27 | TGTGCCAGCAGACCCACTAGCGGTTTCCAAGAGACCCAGTACTTC | CASRPTSGFQETQYF
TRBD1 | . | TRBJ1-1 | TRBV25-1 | TGTGCCAGCAGTGGCTCGGACAGGGGGTCCACTGAAGCTTTCTTT | CASSGSDRGSTEAFF
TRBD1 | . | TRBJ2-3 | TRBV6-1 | TGTGCCAGCAGTCCCCAGGACAGGGACACAGATACGCAGTATTTT | CASSPQDRDTDTQYF
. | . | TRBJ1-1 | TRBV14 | TGTGCCAGCAGCAACTTTGGGGGCTCTGAAGCTTTCTTT | CASSNFGGSEAFF
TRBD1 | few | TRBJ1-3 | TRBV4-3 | TGCGCCAGCAGCCACGCTGGACAGGGGACAGACACCATATATTTT | CASSHAGQGTDTIYF
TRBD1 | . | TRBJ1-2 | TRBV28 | TGTGCCAGCTCACCAAGCCCGGGACAGGGAATCTATGGCTACACCTTC | CASSPSPGQGIYGYTF
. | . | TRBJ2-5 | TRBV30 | TGTGCCTGGTCCGGGTGGGAGACCCAGTACTTC | CAWSGWETQYF
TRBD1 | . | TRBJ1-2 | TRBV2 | TGTGCCAGCAGTCTACAGGGGAGCCTAAACTATGGCTACACCTTC | CASSLQGSLNYGYTF
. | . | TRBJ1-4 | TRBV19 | TGTGCCAGTAGGGACATCGGGTCAACTAATGAAAAACTGTTTTTT | CASRDIGSTNEKLFF
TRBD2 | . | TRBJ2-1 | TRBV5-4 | TGTGCCAGCAGCGGGGCACGGGCTAGCGGGAGTACCTACAATGAGCAGTTCTTC | CASSGARASGSTYNEQFF
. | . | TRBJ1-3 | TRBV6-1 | TGTGCCAGCAGCGACAGCTCTGGAAACACCATATATTTT | CASSDSSGNTIYF
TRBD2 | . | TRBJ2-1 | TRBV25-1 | TGTGCCAGCAGTGACCCACCTGGACTAGCGGGAGCGGGAATGGTGCAGTTCTTC | CASSDPPGLAGAGMVQFF
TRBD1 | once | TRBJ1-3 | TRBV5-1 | TGCGCCAGCAGCCTTCGGACAGGATACTCTGGAAACACCATATATTTT | CASSLRTGYSGNTIYF
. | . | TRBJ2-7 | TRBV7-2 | TGTGCCAGCAGCCCCGGGGGTGGGGCAGGCCCCTACGAGCAGTACTTC | CASSPGGGAGPYEQYF
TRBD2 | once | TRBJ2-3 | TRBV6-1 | TGTGCCAGCAGTGACCTTAGCGGGGCTATAAAAGATACGCAGTATTTT | CASSDLSGAIKDTQYF
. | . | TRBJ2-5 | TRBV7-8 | TGTGCCAGCAGCTTCCAGGACCAAGAGACCCAGTACTTC | CASSFQDQETQYF
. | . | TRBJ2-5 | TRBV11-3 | TGTGCCAGCAGCCAATTCGGAGGGGCGACCCAGTACTTC | CASSQFGGATQYF
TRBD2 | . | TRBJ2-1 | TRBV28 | TGTGCCAGCAGTTCACCGGGACTAGCGGGAATTATCGGGATTCGGAATGAGCAGTTCTTC | CASSSPGLAGIIGIRNEQFF
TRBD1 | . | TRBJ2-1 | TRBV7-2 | TGTGCCAGCAGCTTAAGGGCAGGGGGCGAGAGGGCCGGTGAGCAGTTCTTC | CASSLRAGGERAGEQFF
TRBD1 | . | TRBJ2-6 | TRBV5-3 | TGTGCCAGAAGCTTGCGGGTCCCAGGACAGGGATATCTTCCCCCTAGTTCTGGGGCCAACGTCCTGACTTTC | CARSLRVPGQGYLPPSSGANVLTF
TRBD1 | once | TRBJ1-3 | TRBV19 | TGTGCCAGTAGCCGACAGGGAAACTCTGGAAACACCATATATTTT | CASSRQGNSGNTIYF
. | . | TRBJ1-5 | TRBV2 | TGTGCCAGCAACCGGGGGATAACCCTCAATCAGCCCCAGCATTTT | CASNRGITLNQPQHF